The 20 T cell receptor beta chains in this list originate from one sample, sequenced in a study of cytomegalovirus exposure and HLA in healthy donors (dated by TCRdb to the late 2010s). Library method: the immunoSEQ multiplex PCR assay. A mixture of 60 forward primers for TCR Vbeta segments and 13 reverse primers for TCR Jbeta segments was used in the multiplex PCR. Sourced from immuneACCESS, this table was stored by TCRdb with only in-frame sequences that have V and J called. A share of the clones is absent; for the studies checked, an unresolved V gene accounts for under half, and the remainder has no known explanation. The table for this sample lists around 120,000 clones; 9.5% of them were counted only once. The top ten constitute approximately 3% of the sample. The sequencing sample was made of PBMCs. These receptors were collected from a man under 40 in good health and CMV-seronegative.

The rearrangement joins TRBV7-9 to TRBJ2-2; 8 positions agree with TRBD1. Germline assignment: CDR1 SEHNR and CDR2 FQNEAQ (reference sequence). CDR3 size: 16 residues. With 4 bases clipped from V and 1 base from J, the junction kept 5 bases outside the gene matches. CDR3 residues: CASSSYGQGNTGELFF. The CDR3 nucleotides read TGTGCCAGCAGCTCCTACGGACAGGGGAACACCGGGGAGCTGTTTTTT.

This clone was seen only a few times. V gene TRBV27 combines with J gene TRBJ2-7; TRBD1 matches 9 bases. This CDR3 is 18 amino acids long. V lost 5 bases, J lost 3 bases, and 17 bases stayed unmatched. Germline CDR1 is MNHEY and CDR2 is SMNVEV (reference sequence). For the CDR3, the DNA is TGTGCCAGCAGTCCACTTACAGGGGGCAGCGTAACGGACTACGAGCAGTACTTC. Its protein is CASSPLTGGSVTDYEQYF.

The table lists this clone with a few counts. V and J are TRBV28 and TRBJ2-1, with 7 positions matching TRBD2. V dropped 10 bases and J dropped 4; count of bases not matched to a gene: 4. Germline V gives CDR1 MDHEN, CDR2 SYDVKM. This CDR3 region has 12 residues. Written as DNA, the CDR3 is TGTGCCACCCGGGGGGATTACAATGAGCAGTTCTTC. Protein sequence: CATRGDYNEQFF. Drawing the rest from reference TRBV28 and TRBJ2-1, the complete variable domain is DVKVTQSSRYLVKRTGEKVFLECVQDMDHENMFWYRQDPGLGLRLIYFSYDVKMKEKGDIPEGYSVSREKKERFSLILESASTNQTSMYLCATRGDYNEQFFGPGTRLTVL.

The table lists this clone with a count of one. The chain recombines TRBV19 with TRBJ1-5; 7 bases agree with TRBD1. V lost 4 bases and J lost 2; bases outside the gene matches: 8. The CDR3 sequence is 16 residues long. Per the germline V gene, CDR1 is LNHDA and CDR2 is SQIVND (reference sequence). In DNA form, the CDR3 reads TGTGCCAGTAGTACGACAGGGTTCCGGGGCAATCAGCCCCAGCATTTT. Translating it yields CASSTTGFRGNQPQHF. The full variable domain, completed using reference TRBV19 and TRBJ1-5, is DGGITQSPKYLFRKEGQNVTLSCEQNLNHDAMYWYRQDPGQGLRLIYYSQIVNDFQKGDIAEGYSVSREKKESFPLTVTSAQKNPTAFYLCASSTTGFRGNQPQHFGDGTRLSIL.

This clone was picked up a small number of times. This chain joins TRBV18 and TRBJ2-7; the match to TRBD1 covers 9 bases. Trimming cost V 0 bases and J 6 bases; bases outside gene matches: 6. The germline gives CDR1 KGHSH, CDR2 LQKENI. The CDR3 sequence is 15 residues long. This CDR3 is CASSPPSDRGGEQYF. In DNA, the CDR3 is TGTGCCAGCTCACCACCCTCTGACAGGGGGGGCGAGCAGTACTTC.

The chain combines TRBV19 with TRBJ2-7; 10 bases line up with TRBD2. This CDR3 comprises 16 residues. Per the germline V gene, CDR1 is LNHDA and CDR2 is SQIVND (reference sequence). With V trimmed by 6 bases and J by 4 bases, 12 bases remained unmatched. The chain's CDR3 is CASSASSGRGRYEQYF. The CDR3 coding sequence is TGTGCCAGTAGCGCTTCGAGCGGGAGGGGACGGTACGAGCAGTACTTC.

This chain connects TRBV11-2 to TRBJ2-7; D might be TRBD1 (5 bases). V lost 4 bases and J lost 7, with 17 bases in between. The CDR3 totals 14 residues. Germline V gene lookup returns CDR1 SGHAT and CDR2 FQNNGV. In DNA form, the CDR3 reads TGTGCCAGCAGCTCCCCCCCAACGGCAGGGGAGCAGTACTTC. Protein: CASSSPPTAGEQYF.

The rearrangement uses TRBV29-1 and TRBJ2-5, with 8 bases matching TRBD1. V shed 4 bases, J shed 7 bases, and the junction held 17 bases outside the gene matches. The CDR3 contains 16 residues. CDR1 is SQVTM, CDR2 ANQGSEA, per germline. The CDR3 DNA reads TGCAGCGTTGGGGAGGTAGGGCAGGGGGCCGGAGGGACCCAGTACTTC. Its protein is CSVGEVGQGAGGTQYF.

This clone was counted only a few times. The rearrangement joins TRBV18 to TRBJ1-1; TRBD1 agrees at 9 bases. Germline V gene lookup returns CDR1 KGHSH and CDR2 LQKENI. V shed 1 base, J shed 5 bases, and the junction held 2 bases outside the gene matches. The CDR3 consists of 14 residues. The CDR3 sequence: CASSPRGQGTEAFF. DNA for the CDR3: TGTGCCAGCTCACCACGGGGACAGGGAACTGAAGCTTTCTTT. Together with reference TRBV18 and TRBJ1-1, the CDR3 gives the full variable domain: NAGVMQNPRHLVRRRGQEARLRCSPMKGHSHVYWYRQLPEEGLKFMVYLQKENIIDESGMPKERFSAEFPKEGPSILRIQQVVRGDSAAYFCASSPRGQGTEAFFGQGTRLTVV.

This chain links TRBV27 with TRBJ1-2; no firm D call. CDR3 size: 13 residues. Germline CDR1 and CDR2: MNHEY and SMNVEV (reference sequence). V was cut by 3 bases and J by 4 bases, with 9 bases left in between. CDR3 loop: CASSFAAGYGYTF. The CDR3 DNA follows: TGTGCCAGCAGTTTTGCGGCCGGCTATGGCTACACCTTC.

The chain is built from TRBV29-1 and TRBJ1-4; 11 nucleotides line up with TRBD1. Germline values: CDR1 SQVTM, CDR2 ANQGSEA. The CDR3 sequence is 14 residues long. V shed 4 bases and J 7 bases; nucleotides not matched to a gene: 5. CDR3 amino acids: CSVGTGGTVEKLFF. The DNA for the CDR3 is TGCAGCGTTGGGACAGGGGGCACGGTTGAAAAACTGTTTTTT.

The chain recombines TRBV5-1 with TRBJ2-3; 8 bases line up with TRBD2. This CDR3 contains 17 residues. With 4 bases clipped from V and 0 bases from J, the junction kept 10 bases outside the gene matches. The V gene's germline CDR1 is SGHRS and CDR2 YFSETQ. The CDR3 DNA follows: TGCGCCAGCAGCGGGGGGAATAGCGGGGCTAGCACAGATACGCAGTATTTT. Translated, it gives CASSGGNSGASTDTQYF. Full variable domain (rest looked up from reference TRBV5-1 and TRBJ2-3): KAGVTQTPRYLIKTRGQQVTLSCSPISGHRSVSWYQQTPGQGLQFLFEYFSETQRNKGNFPGRFSGRQFSNSRSEMNVSTLELGDSALYLCASSGGNSGASTDTQYFGPGTRLTVL.

The V gene is TRBV7-6, the J gene TRBJ1-4; 7 positions agree with TRBD1. Germline V gives CDR1 SGHVS, CDR2 FNYEAQ. This CDR3 comprises 15 residues. The V and J ends lost 0 bases and 6 bases, in that order; junction bases with no gene match: 4. DNA of the CDR3: TGTGCCAGCAGCTTAGCAGGGGGCAGGGATGAAAAACTGTTTTTT. Translated, it gives CASSLAGGRDEKLFF.

The chain uses TRBV27 and TRBJ2-7; TRBD1 agrees at 7 bases. Germline V lookup: CDR1 MNHEY, CDR2 SMNVEV (reference sequence). The CDR3 is 13 amino acids. V dropped 8 bases and J dropped 0; count of bases not matched to a gene: 4. CDR3 sequence reads: CASGGQHSYEQYF. The DNA for the CDR3 is TGTGCCAGCGGGGGACAGCACTCCTACGAGCAGTACTTC.

This clone was detected a few times. The chain carries TRBV13 and TRBJ1-5, with 9 bases that match TRBD1. V lost 4 bases and J lost 2; bases outside the gene matches: 6. The germline CDR1 and CDR2 sequences are PRHDT and FYEKMQ (reference sequence). The CDR3 sequence is 16 residues long. The CDR3 sequence is CASSSRQGVGNQPQHF. The CDR3 coding sequence is TGTGCCAGCAGCTCCCGACAGGGGGTGGGCAATCAGCCCCAGCATTTT. Based on the CDR3 plus reference TRBV13 and TRBJ1-5, the full variable domain is AAGVIQSPRHLIKEKRETATLKCYPIPRHDTVYWYQQGPGQDPQFLISFYEKMQSDKGSIPDRFSAQQFSDYHSELNMSSLELGDSALYFCASSSRQGVGNQPQHFGDGTRLSIL.

The chain employs TRBV11-2 and TRBJ2-5; D is possibly TRBD1 (6 bases). The J call is doubtful: the DNA matches TRBJ2-7 better. The germline CDR1 and CDR2 sequences are SGHAT and FQNNGV. The CDR3 sequence is 17 residues long. This chain's CDR3 is CASSPHPQGPSSYEQYF. In DNA form, the CDR3 reads TGTGCCAGCAGCCCCCACCCACAGGGCCCAAGCTCCTACGAGCAGTACTTC.

This clone was detected a few times. The CDR3 nucleotides read TGTGCCAGCAGTGCGGGGACTAGTTTGATAGAGACCCAGTACTTC. Translating gives CASSAGTSLIETQYF. The chain uses TRBV2 and TRBJ2-5, with 8 nucleotides matching TRBD2. The germline gives CDR1 SNHLY, CDR2 FYNNEI. Trimming at V came to 4 bases and at J to 4 bases, leaving 8 bases not matched to a gene. The CDR3 is 15 residues long.

This chain uses TRBV19 with TRBJ1-3; TRBD1 matches 7 bases. The V gene's germline CDR1 is LNHDA and CDR2 SQIVND (reference sequence). This CDR3 has 12 amino acids. The CDR3 DNA reads as TGTGGTACAGGGGAAATTGGAAACACCATATATTTT. This codes for CGTGEIGNTIYF.

This chain connects TRBV2 to TRBJ2-6, with TRBD2 as a possible D gene (7 bases). The ends were cut back, 3 bases at V and 2 bases at J, with 17 bases in the middle. CDR3 length: 18 amino acids. CDR1 is SNHLY and CDR2 is FYNNEI in the germline V gene. The CDR3 DNA reads as TGTGCCAGCAGTGATCAGGGTGCGGGGGCACCTGGGGCCAACGTCCTGACTTTC. Translation: CASSDQGAGAPGANVLTF.

There are a few counts of this clone. This sequence joins TRBV7-8 and TRBJ1-6; D gene ambiguous. Germline V gene data show CDR1 as SGHVS and CDR2 as FQNEAQ. The CDR3 length is 13 residues. The ends were cut back, 5 bases at V and 6 bases at J, with 8 bases in the middle. The CDR3, as DNA: TGTGCCAGCAGCCTCCGGAGTAATTCACCCCTCCACTTT. Translated: CASSLRSNSPLHF.